This T cell receptor beta chain was sequenced during a study of beta chain features in type 1 diabetes. Findings and caveats of the study: Type 1 diabetes patients had TCRB CDR3s that were shorter (moderately but significantly so) in all four CD4+ subsets.

cDNA synthesis used the whole RNA isolate, giving expressed TCRB sequences. Sequencing used immunoSEQ multiplex PCR; TCRdb keeps in-frame clones, though not all of them. The sample records roughly 53,000 clones, roughly 39% being singletons. A word on this clone: The antigen remains unidentified.

The trim removed 3 bases at V and 7 bases at J, leaving 7 bases unmatched. This CDR3 has 14 residues. The germline CDR1 and CDR2 sequences are SGHTA and FQGNSA. The material sequenced was Tregs from blood. The source is a man aged 25 to 40 with type 1 diabetes. V usage is TRBV7-2 and J usage is TRBJ1-2, with 8 bases fitting TRBD1. Here the CDR3 DNA reads TGTGCCAGCAGCTTCGCCCGGACAGGGTCTGGCTACACCTTC. Translation gives CASSFARTGSGYTF.